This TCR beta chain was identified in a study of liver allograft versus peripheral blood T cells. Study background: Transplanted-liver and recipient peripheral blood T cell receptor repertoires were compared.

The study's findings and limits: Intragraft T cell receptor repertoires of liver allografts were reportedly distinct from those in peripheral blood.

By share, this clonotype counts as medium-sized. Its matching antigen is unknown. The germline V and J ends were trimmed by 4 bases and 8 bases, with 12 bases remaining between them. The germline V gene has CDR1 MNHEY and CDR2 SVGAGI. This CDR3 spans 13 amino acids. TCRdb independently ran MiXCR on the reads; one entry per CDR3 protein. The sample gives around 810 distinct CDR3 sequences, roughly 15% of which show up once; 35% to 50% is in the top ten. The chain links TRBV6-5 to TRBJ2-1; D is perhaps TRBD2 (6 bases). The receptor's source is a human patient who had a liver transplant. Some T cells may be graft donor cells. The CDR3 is CASSSRDEDEQFF. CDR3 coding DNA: TGTGCCAGCAGTTCGCGGGACGAAGATGAGCAGTTCTTC.